This is a list of T cell receptor beta chains from one sample in a study of neurological immune-mediated disorders. MiXCR, run by TCRdb on the 5' RACE reads, gives a single entry per CDR3 protein. Here the sample spans around 47,000 distinct CDR3 sequences, roughly a fifth being singletons. Material: PBMCs. These receptors all stem from a man aged 55 to 70 with HTLV-1-associated myelopathy (HAM/TSP). CDR3s include the opening cysteine and the closing phenylalanine or tryptophan. A D gene is named only where the DNA matches it firmly. Rows give clone size only sometimes, using once, few, many, or a class for an expanded clone.

. | TRBJ1-1 | . | TRBV29-1 | TGCAGCGTTAGGGAAGGGACCGGGAACACTGAAGCTTTCTTT | CSVREGTGNTEAFF
many | TRBJ2-2 | . | TRBV5-1 | TGCGCCAGCAGCGAGGAGACAGGAAACACCGGGGAGCTGTTTTTT | CASSEETGNTGELFF
many | TRBJ2-3 | . | TRBV29-1 | TGCAGCGTTGAGCCTGCCCTCCCCGGGCCAGATACGCAGTATTTT | CSVEPALPGPDTQYF
many | TRBJ1-1 | . | TRBV12-3/TRBV12-4 | TGTGCCAGCAGTTTAAACCAGGAGAAGAACACTGAAGCTTTCTTT | CASSLNQEKNTEAFF
. | TRBJ2-5 | . | TRBV7-9 | TGTGCCAGCAGCCGTATTTCGGCGGAAGAGACCCAGTACTTC | CASSRISAEETQYF
few | TRBJ2-6 | . | TRBV4-1 | TGCGCCAGCAGCCCCCAAGGGTCTGGGGCCAACGTCCTGACTTTC | CASSPQGSGANVLTF
. | TRBJ2-1 | . | TRBV3-1 | TGTGCCAGCAGCCAAGATCTCCGGGCTGGCTCCTACAATGAGCAGTTCTTC | CASSQDLRAGSYNEQFF
many | TRBJ2-7 | TRBD2 | TRBV20-1 | TGCAGTGCTAGAGTTGGGGGCACTAGCGGGGCTTCCTACGAAGAGCAGTACTTC | CSARVGGTSGASYEEQYF
. | TRBJ2-1 | . | TRBV5-1 | TGCGCCATTAGCTTGGCGCTGTACAATGAGCAGTTCTTC | CAISLALYNEQFF
. | TRBJ1-3 | . | TRBV25-1 | TGTGCCACCAGCGGTACGGGGGCTGGTTCAGGAAACAGCATATATTTT | CATSGTGAGSGNSIYF
few | TRBJ2-7 | . | TRBV7-3 | TGTGCCAGCAGCTTAATGGGGGGCTCCGAGCAGTACTTC | CASSLMGGSEQYF
many | TRBJ2-1 | TRBD2 | TRBV6-5 | TGTGCCAGCAGGCCAGGGGGGCGGGAGGGCCGGGATGAGCAGTTCTTC | CASRPGGREGRDEQFF
many | TRBJ1-5 | . | TRBV5-1 | TGCGCCAGCAGCTTGGACGGATATAGCAATCAGCCCCAGCATTTT | CASSLDGYSNQPQHF
many | TRBJ1-4 | . | TRBV9 | TGTGCCAGCAGCGCTCACGAGGGATTTAATGAAAAACTGTTTTTT | CASSAHEGFNEKLFF
many | TRBJ1-2 | . | TRBV15 | TGTGCCACCAGCAGAGACGTACCGGGTGGCTACACCTTC | CATSRDVPGGYTF
many | TRBJ1-4 | TRBD1 | TRBV20-1 | TGCAGTGCTACGGGGGACAGCAATGAAAAACTGTTTTTT | CSATGDSNEKLFF
. | TRBJ2-3 | TRBD2 | TRBV11-2 | TGTGCCAGCAGCTCCCGGATGGCGGGAGACACAGATACGCAGTATTTT | CASSSRMAGDTDTQYF
many | TRBJ2-1 | TRBD2 | TRBV20-1 | TGCAGTGCTAGAGATCATTCCCGGGAGGGCCTCAATGAGCAGTTCTTC | CSARDHSREGLNEQFF
many | TRBJ2-2 | . | TRBV12-3/TRBV12-4 | TGTGCCAGCAGTTTATCGGGCCCCGGGGAGCTGTTTTTT | CASSLSGPGELFF
many | TRBJ1-1 | TRBD1 | TRBV5-6 | TGTGCCAGCAGCGCAGGGACAGCCCGGGGTGGCACTGAAGCTTTCTTT | CASSAGTARGGTEAFF
. | TRBJ2-3 | TRBD2 | TRBV12-3/TRBV12-4 | TGTGCCAGCAGTTTAGAACTAGCGAACACAGATACGCAGTATTTT | CASSLELANTDTQYF
many | TRBJ2-5 | TRBD1 | TRBV5-1 | TGCGCCAGCAGCTTGGCGGGACAGGGCGAAGAGACCCAGTACTTC | CASSLAGQGEETQYF
many | TRBJ1-3 | TRBD1 | TRBV7-3 | TGTGCCAGTCCGGCCGGGACAGTCTCTGGAAACACCATATATTTT | CASPAGTVSGNTIYF
many | TRBJ2-7 | TRBD1 | TRBV7-9 | TGTGCCAGCAGCCCCGGGGGACAGGGATACTACGAGCAGTACTTC | CASSPGGQGYYEQYF
. | TRBJ1-4 | . | TRBV4-1 | TGCGCCAGCGCCTCGAGTACATCTAATGAAAAACTGTTTTTT | CASASSTSNEKLFF
few | TRBJ2-1 | . | TRBV2 | TGTGCCAGCAGTGCCCGGGACAAGGGCCACCATGAGCAGTTCTTC | CASSARDKGHHEQFF
many | TRBJ2-1 | TRBD1 | TRBV29-1 | TGCAGCGTGTCCGGACAGGGGGTAAATGAGCAGTTCTTC | CSVSGQGVNEQFF